Shown below are 30 T cell receptor beta chains from a single sample sequenced in a study of regulatory T cells in long-lasting Graves disease. In building TCR beta libraries, iRepertoire HTBI primers were used together with Arm-PCR of CDR3 regions. Each CDR3 protein is one row after TCRdb ran MiXCR on the multiplex PCR reads. Among 400,000 to 500,000 distinct CDR3 sequences, approximately 15% were seen once, and the ten largest hold 7.8%. Time point of the sample: newly diagnosed GD, antithyroid drugs for less than 3 months. PBMC RNA was the source of the TCR library. This same sample was also part of a study on T cells in Graves' hyperthyroidism and ophthalmopathy.

Material: peripheral blood mononuclear cells (PBMCs), obtained at new diagnosis, from a patient treated with antithyroid drugs. Receptor source: a woman aged 40 to 50 with Graves disease.

Note on this clonotype: Since a much larger clone is just one base distant, this may be a read error. The chain is built from TRBV11-2 and TRBJ2-2; 11 bases fit TRBD2. The germline V gene has CDR1 SGHAT and CDR2 FQNNGV. The CDR3 spans 16 residues. The CDR3 here is CAGSFSSGRAVGELFF. The CDR3 region has the DNA TGTGCCGGCAGCTTCAGTAGCGGGAGGGCAGTCGGGGAGCTGTTTTTT.

This clonotype was counted at least ten times. The CDR3 loop is CASREFVLDTQYF. The CDR3 bases are TGTGCCAGCCGGGAGTTTGTGTTGGATACGCAGTATTTT. This chain uses TRBV18 with TRBJ2-3; TRBD2 is a possible D gene (6 bases). Trimming took 8 bases from V and 6 from J, leaving 15 bases between them. The length of the CDR3 is 13 residues. CDR1 KGHSH and CDR2 LQKENI come from the germline V gene.

This clonotype was detected only a few times. The chain employs TRBV5-8 and TRBJ1-2; D remains ambiguous. Germline V gene data show CDR1 as SGHTS and CDR2 as YDEGEE. V gave up 2 bases and J gave up 7 bases, with 6 bases separating them. The CDR3 loop spans 11 amino acids. This chain's CDR3 is CASSFLVGYTF. The CDR3 nucleotides read TGTGCCAGCAGCTTTTTGGTTGGCTACACCTTC.

The V and J genes are TRBV4-2 and TRBJ2-1; TRBD2 agrees at 13 bases. The CDR3 length is 18 residues. In germline, CDR1 is LGHNA, CDR2 YNFKEQ. Trimming removed 1 base from V and 5 bases from J; junction bases left unmatched: 8. The CDR3 reads CASSQVGLAGAVNNEQFF. CDR3 DNA sequence: TGTGCCAGCAGCCAAGTTGGACTAGCGGGAGCGGTCAACAATGAGCAGTTCTTC.

Comment on this clonotype: At one boundary the junction diverges from the germline segment, which might be a read error. The V and J genes are TRBV4-1 and TRBJ1-1, with a tentative D call TRBD1 (6 bases). The germline V gene has CDR1 MGHRA and CDR2 YSYEKL. The CDR3 extends over 14 amino acids. CDR3 in DNA: TGCACCAGCAGCCGTGGACAGCTGAACACTGAAGCTTTCTTT. It yields the protein CTSSRGQLNTEAFF.

The rearrangement links TRBV7-9 to TRBJ1-1; no clear D. This CDR3 has 11 residues. The V end was cut by 3 bases, the J end by 7 bases, with 6 bases between. Per the germline V gene, CDR1 is SEHNR and CDR2 is FQNEAQ (reference sequence). DNA of the CDR3: TGTGCCAGCAGCTTGAGTGTTGAAGCTTTCTTT. Protein: CASSLSVEAFF.

The chain uses TRBV2 and TRBJ1-1; unclear D gene. Trimming left V 2 bases short and J 4 bases short, with 11 bases between. The CDR3 covers 14 residues. CDR1 is SNHLY, CDR2 FYNNEI, per germline. The CDR3 spells CASSEFKMGTEAFF. The CDR3 region has the DNA TGTGCCAGCAGTGAATTCAAAATGGGCACTGAAGCTTTCTTT.

A remark on this clonotype: A single base is all that separates this from a far larger clone, so a read error is likely. V usage is TRBV10-3 and J usage is TRBJ1-2; D call uncertain. CDR1 is ENHRY, CDR2 SYGVKD, per germline. V lost 5 bases and J lost 4, with 20 bases in between. The CDR3 length is 16 residues. The CDR3 sequence is CAISLGGAVGGYGYTF. In nucleotides, the CDR3 is TGTGCCATCAGTTTAGGAGGAGCAGTGGGAGGCTATGGCTACACCTTC.

There are many counts of this clonotype. The chain joins TRBV2 to TRBJ2-1; 10 nucleotides match TRBD2. Per the germline V gene, CDR1 is SNHLY and CDR2 is FYNNEI. CDR3 length equals 17 residues. The V and J ends lost 0 bases and 9 bases, in that order; junction bases with no gene match: 11. CDR3 in amino acids: CASSEALWLAGVSEQFF. CDR3 DNA: TGTGCCAGCAGTGAAGCGCTTTGGCTAGCGGGAGTGAGTGAGCAGTTCTTC.

The chain is built from TRBV19 and TRBJ2-1; 13 nucleotides align to TRBD2. Losses at the gene ends were 4 bases for V and 5 bases for J; bases not matched to a gene: 17. Germline V lookup: CDR1 LNHDA, CDR2 SQIVND (reference sequence). This CDR3 is built from 20 residues. CDR3 coding DNA: TGTGCCAGTAGTACTGGACTAGCGGGAGCTCTTTTTCGTGGGGACAATGAGCAGTTCTTC. It codes for CASSTGLAGALFRGDNEQFF.

This clonotype was picked up many times. The rearrangement links TRBV11-2 to TRBJ2-1; TRBD1 matches 10 bases. Germline assignment: CDR1 SGHAT and CDR2 FQNNGV. Trimming at V came to 5 bases and at J to 3 bases, leaving 4 bases not matched to a gene. The CDR3 runs 15 residues. CDR3 coding DNA: TGTGCCAGCAGCCCAGACAGGGGGCTCTACAATGAGCAGTTCTTC. The encoded protein is CASSPDRGLYNEQFF.

This clonotype appeared many times. V is TRBV2 and J is TRBJ1-5; 8 nucleotides match TRBD1. V lost 0 bases and J lost 6; bases outside the gene matches: 13. This CDR3 has 18 amino acids. CDR1 and CDR2 (germline): SNHLY, FYNNEI. The CDR3 region is CASSEALLETGVFQPQHF. The DNA for the CDR3 is TGTGCCAGCAGTGAAGCGCTTCTGGAGACAGGGGTTTTTCAGCCCCAGCATTTT.

This clonotype was counted ten times or more. V usage is TRBV6-1 and J usage is TRBJ2-7, with TRBD2 identical over 8 bases. V trimming: 5 bases; J trimming: 7 bases; junction bases outside the gene matches: 19. The length of the CDR3 is 17 residues. Germline CDR1 is MNHNS and CDR2 is SASEGT. The CDR3 spells CASSTTSGTPLVGEQYF. The DNA for the CDR3 is TGTGCCAGCAGTACTACTAGCGGCACACCCTTAGTGGGAGAGCAGTACTTC.

This clonotype was picked up many times. The chain carries TRBV5-1 and TRBJ2-5, with D possibly being TRBD2 (5 bases). The CDR3 covers 14 residues. Germline CDR1 reads SGHRS; CDR2 reads YFSETQ. V was clipped by 5 bases and J by 2 bases, with 13 bases between them. The CDR3 nucleotides are TGCGCCAGCAGAGATACTCGGGGACAAGAGACCCAGTACTTC. It codes for CASRDTRGQETQYF.

This clonotype has a handful of counts. The chain recombines TRBV27 with TRBJ1-5, with D possibly being TRBD1 (6 bases). Per germline, CDR1 MNHEY and CDR2 SMNVEV (reference sequence). The CDR3 totals 15 residues. V dropped 4 bases and J dropped 4 bases, with 14 bases sitting between them. CDR3 protein: CASSSGTPINQPQHF. The DNA of the CDR3 is TGTGCCAGCAGTTCCGGGACACCAATTAATCAGCCCCAGCATTTT.

At least ten counts were recorded for this clonotype. The chain carries TRBV6-5 and TRBJ1-4; D unclear. Trimming removed 0 bases at V and 8 bases at J, with 13 bases between. Germline V lookup: CDR1 MNHEY, CDR2 SVGAGI. The CDR3 contains 15 residues. The CDR3 DNA is TGTGCCAGCAGTTACTCGGGCAGCGGGGTAGAAAAACTGTTTTTT. Amino acid sequence: CASSYSGSGVEKLFF.

This clonotype came up a few times. V and J are TRBV13 and TRBJ2-7; TRBD2 aligns across 11 bases. Germline V gene data show CDR1 as PRHDT and CDR2 as FYEKMQ (reference sequence). V gave up 2 bases and J gave up 0 bases; unmatched junction bases: 15. The CDR3 has 20 amino acids. CDR3 in DNA: TGTGCCAGCAGCTTACGGGAGCGGTGGGGAGGGACTAGCGGCTCCTACGAGCAGTACTTC. Translation: CASSLRERWGGTSGSYEQYF.

In its sample, this clonotype was seen many times. The rearrangement links TRBV19 to TRBJ1-5; D possibly corresponds to TRBD1 (6 bases). Looked up from germline, CDR1 is LNHDA and CDR2 is SQIVND (reference sequence). The CDR3 length is 18 residues. Trimming stripped 3 bases from V and 3 bases from J, with 21 bases between. The CDR3 nucleotides are TGTGCCAGTAGTATTATTCCGGGACACCTCCTTTTCAATCAGCCCCAGCATTTT. Protein product: CASSIIPGHLLFNQPQHF.

This clonotype appeared many times. This rearrangement joins TRBV27 to TRBJ2-4, with a tentative D call TRBD2 (5 bases). The V and J ends lost 2 bases and 1 base respectively, with 12 bases between them. CDR3 length: 16 amino acids. Germline V lookup: CDR1 MNHEY, CDR2 SMNVEV (reference sequence). The CDR3 coding sequence is TGTGCCAGCAGTTTAAAGGCGGGTTTCGCCAAAAACATTCAGTACTTC. It codes for CASSLKAGFAKNIQYF.

V gene TRBV12-3 or TRBV12-4 combines with J gene TRBJ2-7; TRBD2 aligns across 10 bases. CDR3 length equals 16 residues. With V trimmed by 5 bases and J by 0 bases, 7 bases remained unmatched. CDR3 region: CASSPGTSEDSYEQYF. The CDR3 DNA follows: TGTGCCAGCAGTCCAGGGACTAGCGAGGACTCCTACGAGCAGTACTTC.

In its sample, this clonotype was seen many times. V usage is TRBV5-1 and J usage is TRBJ1-1, with no clear D. The CDR3 sequence is 13 residues long. The ends were cut back, 2 bases at V and 1 base at J, with 6 bases in the middle. CDR1 is SGHRS and CDR2 is YFSETQ in the germline V gene. The CDR3 reads CASSFQQNTEAFF. CDR3 DNA sequence: TGCGCCAGCAGCTTTCAACAGAACACTGAAGCTTTCTTT.

This clonotype occurred a few times. The J gene is TRBJ2-5, the V gene TRBV12-3 or TRBV12-4, with TRBD1 matching over 7 bases. The CDR3 consists of 14 residues. The V segment lost 1 base and the J segment 3 bases; nucleotides outside the gene matches: 2. CDR3 sequence reads: CASSLVTGKETQYF. The CDR3 DNA reads TGTGCCAGCAGTTTAGTGACAGGGAAAGAGACCCAGTACTTC.

This clonotype has at least ten counts. The gene calls are TRBV20-1 and TRBJ2-3; D may match TRBD1 or TRBD2 (5 bases each). This CDR3 has 18 residues. Germline assignment: CDR1 DFQATT and CDR2 SNEGSKA (reference sequence). Between the trimmed V and J ends, which lost 0 bases and 2 bases, there was a span of 21 bases. CDR3 DNA: TGCAGTGCTAGAGATGAGGCCCCCAGAGGGGCTTACACAGATACGCAGTATTTT. Translated, it gives CSARDEAPRGAYTDTQYF.

This clonotype has more than one count but fewer than ten. The chain recombines TRBV7-2 with TRBJ2-4; possible D gene TRBD1, 7 bases. Germline V gene lookup returns CDR1 SGHTA and CDR2 FQGNSA. CDR3 length: 15 residues. Trimming pared 3 bases from V and 7 bases from J, leaving 16 bases between. The CDR3 DNA follows: TGTGCCAGCAGCTTGAGCAGGGGGGTTCATAACATTCAGTACTTC. Amino acids: CASSLSRGVHNIQYF.

Comment on this clonotype: A much more abundant neighbour one base away suggests this may be a read error. The chain carries TRBV20-1 and TRBJ2-4, with 7 bases identical to TRBD2. The CDR3 extends over 16 amino acids. The germline V gene encodes CDR1 DFQATT and CDR2 SNEGSKA (reference sequence). The DNA of the CDR3 is TGCAGTGCTAGCGGTTCCAGCGGGGTAGCCAAAAACATTCACTACTTC. Protein product: CSASGSSGVAKNIHYF.

At least ten counts were recorded for this clonotype. V and J are TRBV7-9 and TRBJ1-3, with TRBD1 as a possible D gene (6 bases). The CDR3 covers 14 residues. CDR1 and CDR2 (germline): SEHNR, FQNEAQ (reference sequence). V was clipped by 3 bases and J by 4 bases, with 10 bases between them. The CDR3 nucleotides are TGTGCCAGCAGCTTTCCAGGGGTAGGAAACACCATATATTTT. Its protein product is CASSFPGVGNTIYF.

In this sample, this clonotype turned up a few times. A read error is possible here, since a much larger clone lies one base away. The chain couples TRBV28 to TRBJ1-2; no clear D gene. CDR1 MDHEN and CDR2 SYDVKM come from the germline V gene. V lost 6 bases to trimming and J lost 4 bases, with 6 bases between them. This CDR3 is built from 11 residues. Here the CDR3 reads CASRNGYGYTF. The DNA for the CDR3 is TGTGCCAGCAGGAACGGCTATGGCTACACCTTC.

There are many counts of this clonotype. A read error may produce the germline difference seen at one junction end. V and J are TRBV6-5 and TRBJ2-7, with D perhaps given as TRBD1 or TRBD2 (5 bases each). The germline gives CDR1 MNHEY, CDR2 SVGAGI. The CDR3 loop spans 14 amino acids. The CDR3 is CASSDSTTGHEQYF. As DNA, the CDR3 is TGTGCCAGCAGTGACTCGACTACGGGACACGAGCAGTACTTC.

This clonotype was found a few times. The J gene is TRBJ1-1, the V gene TRBV11-2; 7 bases match TRBD1. There are 14 residues in the CDR3. Germline loops: CDR1 SGHAT, CDR2 FQNNGV. V lost 4 bases and J lost 3; bases outside the gene matches: 5. The CDR3 DNA sequence: TGTGCCAGCAGCTCGGGACAGCCGGACACTGAAGCTTTCTTT. It specifies CASSSGQPDTEAFF.

This chain connects TRBV5-5 to TRBJ1-3, with D possibly being TRBD1 (6 bases). Germline CDR1 is SGHKS and CDR2 is YYEKEE (reference sequence). The CDR3 has 15 residues. The ends were cut back, 2 bases at V and 0 bases at J, with 9 bases in the middle. CDR3: CASSFGGLSGNTIYF. The DNA for the CDR3 is TGTGCCAGCAGCTTCGGGGGGCTCTCTGGAAACACCATATATTTT. The variable domain in full, with the rest retrieved from reference TRBV5-5 and TRBJ1-3, is DAGVTQSPTHLIKTRGQQVTLRCSPISGHKSVSWYQQVLGQGPQFIFQYYEKEERGRGNFPDRFSARQFPNYSSELNVNALLLGDSALYLCASSFGGLSGNTIYFGEGSWLTVV.